The rows below give T cell receptor beta chains drawn from one sample of a study of OX40 agonist ivuxolimab in advanced cancers. Sequenced by immunoSEQ multiplex PCR; TCRdb stores in-frame clones only, minus some. The sample lists 31,000 or so clones, 80% to 90% occurring once. The specimen comprised CD4+ or CD8+ T cells sorted from blood, sampled in a trial of the OX40 agonist ivuxolimab. Every receptor here comes from an adult with an advanced solid tumor such as melanoma, head and neck, liver or kidney cancer. CDR3s include the opening cysteine and the closing phenylalanine or tryptophan. D genes are given only for firm matches. Not all rows give a size; the values are once, few, many and, for expanded clones, a class.

>TRBD1|TRBV27|TRBJ1-1|17|few
CASRDGLGTGKGTEAFF
TGTGCCAGCAGGGACGGACTTGGGACAGGGAAGGGGACTGAAGCTTTCTTT
>.|TRBV5-1|TRBJ2-1|16|.
CASSHLTSTPGSEQFF
TGCGCCAGCAGCCATCTGACTAGTACCCCGGGGAGTGAGCAGTTCTTC
>.|TRBV5-6|TRBJ2-1|12|once
CASSLTGDKQFF
TGTGCCAGCAGCTTGACGGGTGATAAGCAGTTCTTC
>TRBD2|TRBV7-8|TRBJ2-2|17|.
CASSPLLAGDSTGELFF
TGTGCCAGCAGCCCACTACTAGCGGGAGATAGCACCGGGGAGCTGTTTTTT
>TRBD1|TRBV4-3|TRBJ2-6|20|once
CASSPSHSAGGHSGANVLTF
TGCGCCAGCAGCCCTTCGCACAGCGCAGGGGGCCACTCTGGGGCCAACGTCCTGACTTTC
>TRBD1|TRBV27|TRBJ1-2|14|.
CASRATGTSAGYTF
TGTGCCAGCAGAGCGACAGGGACATCGGCTGGCTACACCTTC
>.|TRBV7-3|TRBJ2-3|14|.
CASSLSGSTDTQYF
TGTGCCAGCAGCTTAAGCGGGAGCACAGATACGCAGTATTTT
>TRBD1|TRBV7-2|TRBJ2-1|15|few
CASSLAGGRYNEQFF
TGTGCCAGCAGCTTAGCAGGGGGCCGGTACAATGAGCAGTTCTTC
>TRBD2|TRBV19|TRBJ2-7|15|.
CASSIVSGGLYEQYF
TGTGCCAGTAGTATAGTTAGCGGGGGACTCTACGAGCAGTACTTC
>.|TRBV28|TRBJ2-2|13|.
CAGKGPNTGELFF
TGTGCGGGGAAGGGTCCCAACACCGGGGAGCTGTTTTTT
>TRBD2|TRBV29-1|TRBJ2-1|15|.
CSVGAGTSSYNEQFF
TGCAGCGTGGGAGCGGGGACGAGCTCCTACAATGAGCAGTTCTTC
>.|TRBV4-1|TRBJ2-7|13|.
CASSQVIGSGRTF
TGCGCCAGCAGCCAAGTCATTGGGTCAGGCCGGACGTTC
>TRBD1|TRBV7-2|TRBJ2-4|13|.
CASSSGQGNIQYF
TGTGCCAGCAGCTCCGGACAGGGGAACATTCAGTACTTC
>.|TRBV29-1|TRBJ2-2|15|.
CSVTTGPINTGELFF
TGCAGCGTGACAACGGGCCCCATCAACACCGGGGAGCTGTTTTTT
>.|TRBV2|TRBJ2-3|17|.
CASSPFVGGGITDTQYF
TGTGCCAGCAGTCCATTTGTGGGAGGGGGAATTACAGATACGCAGTATTTT
>.|TRBV30|TRBJ1-1|17|.
CAWSVVGGAAINTEAFF
TGTGCCTGGAGTGTAGTTGGGGGTGCGGCGATAAACACTGAAGCTTTCTTT
>TRBD2|TRBV28|TRBJ2-3|16|.
CASSSPRGRGPDTQYF
TGTGCCAGCAGTTCCCCACGCGGGAGAGGGCCAGATACGCAGTATTTT
>TRBD1|TRBV7-2|TRBJ1-2|15|.
CASSPRQGRNYGYTF
TGTGCCAGCAGCCCGAGACAGGGTAGGAACTATGGCTACACCTTC
>.|TRBV5-1|TRBJ2-5|13|once
CASSRGSVETQYF
TGCGCCAGCAGCAGAGGGTCGGTCGAGACCCAGTACTTC
>TRBD1|TRBV7-9|TRBJ1-2|17|.
CASTSGGTGGVNYGYTF
TGTGCCAGCACCTCCGGAGGGACAGGAGGGGTTAACTATGGCTACACCTTC
>.|TRBV28|TRBJ1-4|15|.
CASGVGGATNEKLFF
TGTGCCAGCGGTGTCGGTGGTGCAACTAATGAAAAACTGTTTTTT
>TRBD1|TRBV5-6|TRBJ1-4|14|.
CASSWGQGVEKLFF
TGTGCCAGCAGCTGGGGACAGGGGGTCGAAAAACTGTTTTTT
>.|TRBV9|TRBJ1-2|13|once
CASSGIQGNGYTF
TGTGCCAGCAGCGGAATACAGGGTAATGGCTACACCTTC
>TRBD1|TRBV6-5|TRBJ2-1|15|.
CASRGGQGAYNEQFF
TGTGCCAGCAGAGGGGGACAGGGGGCCTACAATGAGCAGTTCTTC
>.|TRBV21-1|TRBJ1-1|14|few
CAIPRLGPNTEAFF
TGTGCCATCCCGAGGCTAGGGCCAAACACTGAAGCTTTCTTT